These T cell receptor beta chains were read from a single sample in a study of T cell responses to AZD1222 COVID-19 vaccine. Clones were read by immunoSEQ multiplex PCR, and TCRdb kept only the in-frame ones, dropping some. Here the sample spans about 150,000 clones, approximately 90% being singletons. Sequenced here: peripheral blood, sampled on day 0 of AZD1222 vaccination. Receptors originate from an adult in good health. CDR3s include the opening cysteine and the closing phenylalanine or tryptophan. The D gene is left open where the match is weak. Size values are once, few and many counts, or a class for expanded clones, and some rows have none.

D,J,size,V,CDR3,DNA
-,TRBJ2-1,-,TRBV4-3,CASSQGRYWDEQFF,TGCGCCAGCAGCCAAGGAAGGTATTGGGATGAGCAGTTCTTC
-,TRBJ2-3,-,TRBV25-1,CASSDLASLFTDTQYF,TGTGCCAGCAGTGACCTGGCCAGTTTATTCACAGATACGCAGTATTTT
-,TRBJ2-3,-,TRBV24-1,CATRDSGVLDTQYF,TGTGCCACCAGGGATAGCGGCGTTCTGGATACGCAGTATTTT
-,TRBJ2-1,-,TRBV18,CASSPGREAEQFF,TGTGCCAGCTCGCCGGGGCGGGAAGCTGAGCAGTTCTTC
-,TRBJ2-2,-,TRBV28,CASSSVEPTGELFF,TGTGCCAGCAGTTCCGTTGAACCCACCGGGGAGCTGTTTTTT
-,TRBJ1-4,-,TRBV18,CASSPLGNNEKLFF,TGTGCCAGCTCACCATTAGGGAATAATGAAAAACTGTTTTTT
-,TRBJ1-1,-,TRBV18,CASSAGHGNTEAFF,TGTGCCAGTTCAGCGGGACATGGGAACACTGAAGCTTTCTTT
-,TRBJ2-7,-,TRBV7-3,CASSFNSGDEQYF,TGTGCCAGCAGCTTCAACTCAGGGGACGAGCAGTACTTC
TRBD1,TRBJ2-7,-,TRBV6-2/TRBV6-3,CASSRDSSLYF,TGTGCCAGCAGTAGGGACAGTAGCTTGTACTTC
TRBD2,TRBJ2-3,once,TRBV9,CASSVLPTSGTTTDTQYF,TGTGCCAGCAGCGTACTACCCACCTCCGGGACTACAACAGATACGCAGTATTTT
-,TRBJ1-1,-,TRBV19,CASSITLNTEAFF,TGTGCCAGTAGTATTACATTGAACACTGAAGCTTTCTTT
-,TRBJ1-4,-,TRBV7-9,CASSLPDQNEKLFF,TGTGCCAGCAGCTTACCAGACCAGAATGAAAAACTGTTTTTT
-,TRBJ1-5,-,TRBV28,CASSFTGREPQHF,TGTGCCAGCAGTTTTACTGGGAGAGAGCCCCAGCATTTT
TRBD2,TRBJ2-1,few,TRBV28,CASSYRRERNNEQFF,TGTGCCAGCAGTTATCGGCGGGAGAGAAACAATGAGCAGTTCTTC
TRBD2,TRBJ2-7,-,TRBV25-1,CASSARTSAEGGYEQYF,TGTGCCAGCAGTGCCCGGACTAGCGCAGAGGGCGGCTACGAGCAGTACTTC
-,TRBJ1-6,-,TRBV9,CASSVTEDSPLHF,TGTGCCAGCAGCGTAACCGAGGATTCACCCCTCCACTTT
TRBD1,TRBJ2-2,-,TRBV5-4,CASSFRGRIITGELFF,TGTGCCAGCAGCTTTAGGGGGCGAATTATAACCGGGGAGCTGTTTTTT
-,TRBJ2-7,-,TRBV11-2,CASSLDLATNYEQYF,TGTGCCAGCAGCTTAGACTTGGCGACCAACTACGAGCAGTACTTC
TRBD1,TRBJ1-2,-,TRBV19,CASSTPGQGPGYTF,TGTGCCAGTAGTACCCCTGGACAGGGGCCTGGCTACACCTTC
TRBD1,TRBJ2-2,-,TRBV2,CASSVRTGGGELFF,TGTGCCAGCAGTGTTAGGACAGGGGGAGGGGAGCTGTTTTTT
-,TRBJ1-2,once,TRBV4-2,CASSQDSSGYYGYTF,TGTGCCAGCAGCCAAGATTCATCAGGATACTATGGCTACACCTTC
TRBD1,TRBJ1-2,-,TRBV13,CASSSTTGRIHYGYTF,TGTGCCAGCAGCTCGACGACAGGGCGAATTCACTATGGCTACACCTTC
-,TRBJ1-4,-,TRBV12-3/TRBV12-4,CASSFGLEKLFF,TGTGCCAGCAGTTTTGGCTTGGAAAAACTGTTTTTT
TRBD2,TRBJ2-7,-,TRBV5-4,CASSLARTSGAYEQYF,TGTGCCAGCAGCTTGGCCCGGACTAGCGGGGCCTACGAGCAGTACTTC
-,TRBJ2-1,-,TRBV7-6,CASSPQGGDEQFF,TGTGCCAGCAGCCCACAGGGAGGGGATGAGCAGTTCTTC
TRBD2,TRBJ2-1,-,TRBV11-1,CASSLGGASGRQFF,TGTGCCAGCAGCTTAGGGGGGGCTAGCGGGAGACAGTTCTTC
TRBD2,TRBJ2-7,-,TRBV4-2,CASSQGLAGGSYEQYF,TGTGCCAGCAGCCAGGGACTAGCGGGAGGATCCTACGAGCAGTACTTC
TRBD1,TRBJ2-1,-,TRBV19,CASSIVGTGISSYNEQFF,TGTGCCAGTAGTATAGTGGGGACAGGGATAAGCTCCTACAATGAGCAGTTCTTC
-,TRBJ1-2,-,TRBV5-6,CASSLVSRRGNYGYTF,TGTGCCAGCAGCTTGGTCTCTCGTCGGGGTAACTATGGCTACACCTTC
-,TRBJ1-3,-,TRBV10-3,CAARTGLSGNTIYF,TGTGCCGCGAGGACGGGCCTCTCTGGAAACACCATATATTTT
-,TRBJ1-5,-,TRBV2,CASSESEDQPQHF,TGTGCCAGCAGTGAATCGGAAGATCAGCCCCAGCATTTT
-,TRBJ2-7,-,TRBV7-9,CASSLGGLGYEQYF,TGTGCCAGCAGCTTAGGGGGACTGGGCTACGAGCAGTACTTC
-,TRBJ2-7,few,TRBV7-2,CASSLLIYEQYF,TGTGCCAGCAGCTTACTAATCTACGAGCAGTACTTC
TRBD2,TRBJ2-3,-,TRBV4-2,CASSQDLKAGSTDTQYF,TGTGCCAGCAGCCAAGATCTGAAAGCGGGGTCCACAGATACGCAGTATTTT
-,TRBJ2-1,-,TRBV6-5,CASSYGAAGVYEQFF,TGTGCCAGCAGTTACGGTGCGGCCGGTGTGTATGAGCAGTTCTTC
-,TRBJ2-5,once,TRBV3-1/TRBV3-2,CASSQAGREETQYF,TGTGCCAGCAGCCAAGCCGGGCGTGAAGAGACCCAGTACTTC
-,TRBJ1-6,-,TRBV15,CATSRDRMSSYNSPLHF,TGTGCCACCAGCAGAGATCGTATGAGCTCCTATAATTCACCCCTCCACTTT
TRBD1,TRBJ1-5,-,TRBV5-4,CASSVTGTGQNSNQPQHF,TGTGCCAGCAGCGTTACCGGGACAGGACAGAATAGCAATCAGCCCCAGCATTTT
-,TRBJ1-1,-,TRBV5-1,CASSLGWATEAFF,TGCGCCAGCAGCTTGGGATGGGCGACTGAAGCTTTCTTT
TRBD1,TRBJ1-5,-,TRBV28,CASTEGGYQPQHF,TGTGCCAGCACTGAAGGGGGCTATCAGCCCCAGCATTTT
TRBD1,TRBJ1-4,once,TRBV9,CASSVGTGGNEKLFF,TGTGCCAGCAGCGTAGGAACAGGGGGTAATGAAAAACTGTTTTTT
-,TRBJ2-7,-,TRBV28,CASSFRTLSYEQYF,TGTGCCAGCAGTTTTCGGACACTGTCCTACGAGCAGTACTTC
-,TRBJ2-2,-,TRBV9,CASSRRQNTGELFF,TGTGCCAGCAGCAGACGGCAGAACACCGGGGAGCTGTTTTTT
-,TRBJ1-5,-,TRBV29-1,CSVRLNNQPQHF,TGCAGCGTTCGGTTGAACAATCAGCCCCAGCATTTT
TRBD1,TRBJ1-1,-,TRBV2,CASSPGQGVSEAFF,TGTGCCAGCAGTCCCGGACAGGGTGTCTCTGAAGCTTTCTTT
TRBD1,TRBJ2-5,-,TRBV18,CASSPKGAVQETQYF,TGTGCCAGCTCACCAAAGGGGGCGGTCCAAGAGACCCAGTACTTC
-,TRBJ1-1,-,TRBV5-1,CASSLGSGTNMNTEAFF,TGCGCCAGCAGCTTAGGGTCTGGGACAAACATGAACACTGAAGCTTTCTTT
-,TRBJ2-6,-,TRBV7-3,CASSLSTSGANVLTF,TGTGCCAGCAGCTTAAGCACCTCTGGGGCCAACGTCCTGACTTTC
TRBD2,TRBJ2-7,once,TRBV5-8,CASSLSGGVYEQYF,TGTGCCAGCAGCTTGTCGGGGGGAGTCTACGAGCAGTACTTC
-,TRBJ1-2,-,TRBV28,CASLDNGYGYTF,TGTGCCAGCCTAGACAACGGGTATGGCTACACCTTC
-,TRBJ2-1,-,TRBV7-8,CASSPYGGSSYNEQFF,TGTGCCAGCAGCCCTTACGGAGGGAGCTCCTACAATGAGCAGTTCTTC
TRBD1,TRBJ1-2,-,TRBV12-3/TRBV12-4,CASSLTGGYGYTF,TGTGCCAGCAGTCTAACAGGGGGGTATGGCTACACCTTC
-,TRBJ2-5,-,TRBV6-2/TRBV6-3,CASSYEAVMETQYF,TGTGCCAGCAGTTACGAGGCAGTAATGGAGACCCAGTACTTC